Sequencing of this T cell receptor beta chain was carried out in a study of blood T cell repertoires in COVID-19. The overall study: COVID-19 samples collected from the United States, Italy and Spain covered acute and convalescent phases. T cells, B-cell-depleted T cells, or PBMCs provided the cDNA or gDNA that served as material.

The repertoire was sequenced with immunoSEQ multiplex PCR; TCRdb's copy has only in-frame clones and lacks some. The sample lists 130,000 to 150,000 clones, over 65% occurring once. Germline V gene data show CDR1 as SGDLS and CDR2 as YYNGEE. CDR3 length: 14 residues. J lost 7 bases, V lost 3 bases, and 7 bases had no gene match. The sample comprised peripheral blood. The receptor comes from a human donor in a cohort sampled during active COVID-19. V usage is TRBV9 and J usage is TRBJ1-5; 7 bases line up with TRBD1. Written as DNA, the CDR3 is TGTGCCAGCAGCGCCCAGGGGGATCGGCAGCCCCAGCATTTT. It is translated as CASSAQGDRQPQHF.